This T cell receptor beta chain was identified during a study of cytomegalovirus exposure and HLA in healthy donors. Whole-study results and caveats: Both high specificity and high sensitivity reportedly marked the classifier's diagnosis of cytomegalovirus status.

Concerning this clone itself: The antigen remains unidentified.

This CDR3 has 14 amino acids. Germline CDR1 MGHRA, CDR2 YSYEKL. The trim removed 5 bases at V and 4 bases at J, leaving 4 bases unmatched. The repertoire was sequenced with immunoSEQ multiplex PCR; TCRdb's copy has only in-frame clones and lacks some. The sample lists more than 110,000 clones; 84% were seen once. The sample consisted of PBMCs. The sequence was obtained from a woman between 25 and 40 years old in good health and CMV-seronegative. The chain is built from TRBV4-1 and TRBJ1-1; TRBD1 aligns across 10 bases. The CDR3, as DNA: TGCGCCAGCAGCTACCGGGACAGGGGCACTGAAGCTTTCTTT. It codes for CASSYRDRGTEAFF.